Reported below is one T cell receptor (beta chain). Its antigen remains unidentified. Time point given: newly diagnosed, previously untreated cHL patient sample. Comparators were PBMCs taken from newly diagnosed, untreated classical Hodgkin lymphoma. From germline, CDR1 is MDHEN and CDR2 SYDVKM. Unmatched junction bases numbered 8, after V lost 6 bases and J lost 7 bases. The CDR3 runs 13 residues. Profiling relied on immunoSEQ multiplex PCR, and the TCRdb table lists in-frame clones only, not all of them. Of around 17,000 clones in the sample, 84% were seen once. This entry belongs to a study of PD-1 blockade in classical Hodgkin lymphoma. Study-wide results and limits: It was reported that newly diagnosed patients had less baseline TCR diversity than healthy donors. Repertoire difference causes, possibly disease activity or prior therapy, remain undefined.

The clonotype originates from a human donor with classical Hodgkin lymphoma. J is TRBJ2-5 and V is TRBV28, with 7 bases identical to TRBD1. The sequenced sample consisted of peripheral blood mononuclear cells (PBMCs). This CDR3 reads CASSPRGYGTQYF. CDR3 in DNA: TGTGCCAGCAGCCCCAGGGGGTACGGGACCCAGTACTTC.